This T cell receptor beta chain appears in the sequencing data of a study of TIL therapy for anti-PD-1-resistant metastatic lung cancer. Overall study context: Patients then received nivolumab; progressors got lymphodepletion, TIL and IL-2. Tumors had a median PD-L1 proportion score of 4.5% to 7%. Half of patients were current or former smokers.

The immunoSEQ assay was v3. Clones were read by immunoSEQ multiplex PCR, and TCRdb kept only the in-frame ones, dropping some. Among approximately 50,000 clones listed, 65% to 80% were seen once. CDR3 size: 15 residues. Trimming removed 6 bases from V and 6 bases from J, with 17 bases in between. CDR1 is MNHEY and CDR2 is SMNVEV in the germline V gene (reference sequence). Time point: pre-treatment sample, taken before nivolumab and TIL therapy. Stage 4 NSCLC adults joined between 2017 and 2020. This sample comprised blood, obtained at baseline. The V gene is TRBV27, the J gene TRBJ1-4; TRBD1 might be the D (6 bases). The sequence was collected from a man between 65 and 85 years old with non-small cell lung cancer. The DNA of the CDR3 is TGTGCCAGCAGCCGGAACTCTCCAGGGGATGAAAAACTGTTTTTT. It is translated as CASSRNSPGDEKLFF.